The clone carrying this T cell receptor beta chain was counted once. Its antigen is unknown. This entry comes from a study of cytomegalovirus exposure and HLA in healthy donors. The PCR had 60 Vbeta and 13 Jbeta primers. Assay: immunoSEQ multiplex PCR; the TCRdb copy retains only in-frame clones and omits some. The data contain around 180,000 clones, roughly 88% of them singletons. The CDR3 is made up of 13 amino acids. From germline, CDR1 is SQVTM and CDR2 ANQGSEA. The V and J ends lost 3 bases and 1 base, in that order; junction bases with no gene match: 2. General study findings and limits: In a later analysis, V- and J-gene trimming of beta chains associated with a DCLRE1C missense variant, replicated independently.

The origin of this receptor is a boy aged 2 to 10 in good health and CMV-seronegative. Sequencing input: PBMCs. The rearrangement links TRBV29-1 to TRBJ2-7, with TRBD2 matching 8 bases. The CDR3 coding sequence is TGCAGCGTTGAGAGCGGGAGTTCCTACGAGCAGTACTTC. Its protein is CSVESGSSYEQYF.